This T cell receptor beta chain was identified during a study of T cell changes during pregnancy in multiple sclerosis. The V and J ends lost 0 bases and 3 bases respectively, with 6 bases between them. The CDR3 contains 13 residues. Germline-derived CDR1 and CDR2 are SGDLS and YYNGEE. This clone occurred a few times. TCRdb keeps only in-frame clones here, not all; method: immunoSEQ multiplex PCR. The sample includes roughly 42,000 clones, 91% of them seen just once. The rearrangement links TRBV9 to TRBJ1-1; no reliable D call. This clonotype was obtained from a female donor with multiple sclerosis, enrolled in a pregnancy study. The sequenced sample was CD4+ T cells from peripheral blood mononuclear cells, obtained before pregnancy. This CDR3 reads CASSVVRDTEAFF. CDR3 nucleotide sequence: TGTGCCAGCAGCGTAGTAAGAGACACTGAAGCTTTCTTT.